The 5 T cell receptor beta chains in this list originate from one sample, sequenced in a study of CD8 T cells in ankylosing spondylitis. Study outcomes and limitations: The study identified a TCR beta motif of under 10 highly homologous variants that appeared characteristic of ankylosing spondylitis blood.

Antigens of these TCRs are unknown. TCRdb fed the 5' RACE reads into MiXCR, producing one record per CDR3 protein. The table lists 200,000 to 250,000 distinct CDR3 sequences, approximately 20% of them singletons. The sequenced sample consisted of blood, either unsorted or a sorted T cell fraction (not recorded which). Receptors were obtained from a male donor with ankylosing spondylitis.

The chain joins TRBV6-1 to TRBJ2-1; D not resolved. Between the trimmed V and J ends, which lost 6 bases and 2 bases, there was a span of 8 bases. CDR1 and CDR2 (germline): MNHNS, SASEGT. The CDR3 spans 13 residues. The CDR3 sequence: CASRSFTYNEQFF. CDR3 coding DNA: TGTGCCAGCAGGAGTTTCACCTACAATGAGCAGTTCTTC.

This clonotype turned up a few times. The gene calls are TRBV12-3 or TRBV12-4 and TRBJ2-7, with D tentatively TRBD1 (5 bases). The CDR3 length is 13 residues. Trimming removed 4 bases from V and 0 bases from J, with 7 bases in between. The CDR3 bases are TGTGCCAGCAGTTCGGACATCTCCTACGAGCAGTACTTC. Translation: CASSSDISYEQYF.

This clonotype was detected many times. This chain links TRBV7-9 with TRBJ2-1; 7 nucleotides agree with TRBD1. Trimming at V came to 8 bases and at J to 8 bases, leaving 12 bases not matched to a gene. The CDR3 sequence is 14 residues long. The germline CDR1 and CDR2 sequences are SEHNR and FQNEAQ (reference sequence). CDR3 loop: CASSQTGNSYEQFF. The CDR3 region has the DNA TGTGCCAGCTCCCAGACAGGGAATAGTTATGAGCAGTTCTTC.

This clonotype has only a few counts. J is TRBJ2-2 and V is TRBV4-1, with TRBD2 as a possible D gene (5 bases). CDR3 size: 16 residues. Germline CDR1 MGHRA, CDR2 YSYEKL. The V end was cut by 4 bases, the J end by 4 bases, with 16 bases between. As DNA, the CDR3 is TGCGCCAGCAGCCGTCTGGCGGGCACGAGCACCGGGGAGCTGTTTTTT. This gives the protein CASSRLAGTSTGELFF.

In this sample, this clonotype turned up once. The genes are TRBV12-3 or TRBV12-4 and TRBJ2-1; D ambiguous. CDR3 length: 10 residues. Trimming removed 6 bases at V and 11 bases at J, with 8 bases between. Written as DNA, the CDR3 is TGTGCCAGCAGCCCTCTGAAGCAGTTCTTC. This gives the protein CASSPLKQFF.